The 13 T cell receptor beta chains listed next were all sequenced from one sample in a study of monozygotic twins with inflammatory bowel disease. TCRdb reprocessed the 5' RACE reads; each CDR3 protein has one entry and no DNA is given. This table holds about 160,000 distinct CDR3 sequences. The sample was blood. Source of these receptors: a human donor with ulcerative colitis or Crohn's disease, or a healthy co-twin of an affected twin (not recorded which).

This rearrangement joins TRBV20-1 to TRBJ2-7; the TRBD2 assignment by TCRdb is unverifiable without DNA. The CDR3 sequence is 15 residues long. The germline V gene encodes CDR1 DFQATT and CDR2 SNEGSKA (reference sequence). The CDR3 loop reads CSARVAGLAGYEQYF.

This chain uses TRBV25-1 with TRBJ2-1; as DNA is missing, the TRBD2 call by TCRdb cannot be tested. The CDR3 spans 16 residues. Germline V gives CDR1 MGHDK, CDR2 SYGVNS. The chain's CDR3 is CASSDLLAGEYNEQFF.

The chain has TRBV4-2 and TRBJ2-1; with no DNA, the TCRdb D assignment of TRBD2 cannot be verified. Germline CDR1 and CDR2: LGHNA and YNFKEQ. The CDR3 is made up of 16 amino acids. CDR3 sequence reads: CASSQDSSGMYNEQFF.

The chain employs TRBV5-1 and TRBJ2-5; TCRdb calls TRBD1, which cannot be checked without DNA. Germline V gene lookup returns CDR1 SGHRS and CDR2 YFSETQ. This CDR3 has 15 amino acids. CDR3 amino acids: CASSSTDSPQETQYF.

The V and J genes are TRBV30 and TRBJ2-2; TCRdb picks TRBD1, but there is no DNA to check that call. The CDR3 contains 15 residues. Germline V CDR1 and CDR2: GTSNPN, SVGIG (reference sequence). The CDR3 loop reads CAWRTKGGLSGELFF.

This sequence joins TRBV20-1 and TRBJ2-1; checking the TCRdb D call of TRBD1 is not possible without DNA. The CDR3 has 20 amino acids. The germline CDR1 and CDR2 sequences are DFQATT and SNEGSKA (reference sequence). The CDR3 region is CSANRPQDRGGWGSYNEQFF.

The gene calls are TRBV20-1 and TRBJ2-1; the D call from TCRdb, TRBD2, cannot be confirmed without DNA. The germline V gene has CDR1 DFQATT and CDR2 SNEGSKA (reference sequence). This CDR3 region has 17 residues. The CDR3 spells CSAKTGTSGSRVDEQFF.

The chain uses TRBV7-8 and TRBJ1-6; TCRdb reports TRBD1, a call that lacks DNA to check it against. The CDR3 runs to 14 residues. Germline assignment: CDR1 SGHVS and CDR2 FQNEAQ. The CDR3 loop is CASTSGTDNSPLHF. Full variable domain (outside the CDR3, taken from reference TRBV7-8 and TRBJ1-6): GAGVSQSPRYKVAKRGQDVALRCDPISGHVSLFWYQQALGQGPEFLTYFQNEAQLDKSGLPSDRFFAERPEGSVSTLKIQRTQQEDSAVYLCASTSGTDNSPLHFGNGTRLTVT.

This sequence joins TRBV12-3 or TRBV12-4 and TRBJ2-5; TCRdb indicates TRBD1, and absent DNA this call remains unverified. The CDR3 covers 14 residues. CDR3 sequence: CASSSMTGQETQYF.

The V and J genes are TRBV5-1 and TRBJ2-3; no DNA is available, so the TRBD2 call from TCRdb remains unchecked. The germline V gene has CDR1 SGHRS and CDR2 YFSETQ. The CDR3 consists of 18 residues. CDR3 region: CASSSGILAGLSTDTQYF.

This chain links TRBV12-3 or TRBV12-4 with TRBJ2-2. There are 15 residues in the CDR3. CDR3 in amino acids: CASSLDPKNTGELFF.

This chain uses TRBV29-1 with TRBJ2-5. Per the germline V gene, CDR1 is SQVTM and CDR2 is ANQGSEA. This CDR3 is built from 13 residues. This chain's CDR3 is CSGGEGVQETQYF.

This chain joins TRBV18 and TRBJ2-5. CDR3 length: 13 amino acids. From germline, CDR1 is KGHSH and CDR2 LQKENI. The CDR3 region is CASSPGVQETQYF.